In this sample, the clone carrying this T cell receptor (beta chain) turned up a few times. Antigen unknown. Different DNA sequences within this sample yield the same CDR3. The sample originates from a study of CD8+ T cells in alopecia areata. Notes on the study in general: Many expanded lesional clones stayed in scalp and blood while on tofacitinib.

Treatment given: oral pan-JAK inhibitor, 5-10 mg twice daily. Sorting of PBMCs yielded the CD4+ and CD8+ T cells. TCR sequencing used cDNA made by reverse transcription of extracted RNA. Using immunoSEQ multiplex PCR, the repertoire was profiled, and TCRdb retains in-frame clones only, with some absent. The sample lists around 120,000 clones, about 54% occurring once. The length of the CDR3 is 11 residues. Germline CDR1 SQVTM, CDR2 ANQGSEA. Trimming took 2 bases from V and 5 from J, leaving 6 bases between them. This sequence originates from a human donor with alopecia areata. The material was CD8+ T cells sorted from blood, obtained at week 4, from a patient treated with tofacitinib. The chain has TRBV29-1 and TRBJ1-2; D is uncertain. CDR3 region: CSVETGYGYTF. The CDR3 region has the DNA TGCAGCGTTGAAACGGGGTATGGCTACACCTTC.